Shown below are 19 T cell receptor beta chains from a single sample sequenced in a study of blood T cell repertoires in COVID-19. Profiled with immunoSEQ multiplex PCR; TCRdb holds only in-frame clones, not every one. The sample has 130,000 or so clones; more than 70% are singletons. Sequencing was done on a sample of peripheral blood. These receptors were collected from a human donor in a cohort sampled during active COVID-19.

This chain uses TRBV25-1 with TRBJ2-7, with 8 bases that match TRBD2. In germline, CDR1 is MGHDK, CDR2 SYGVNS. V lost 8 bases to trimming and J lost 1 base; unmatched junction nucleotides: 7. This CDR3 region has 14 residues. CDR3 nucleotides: TGTGCCAGCCTAACGGGGGGGGGTTCCTACGAGCAGTACGTC. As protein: CASLTGGGSYEQYV.

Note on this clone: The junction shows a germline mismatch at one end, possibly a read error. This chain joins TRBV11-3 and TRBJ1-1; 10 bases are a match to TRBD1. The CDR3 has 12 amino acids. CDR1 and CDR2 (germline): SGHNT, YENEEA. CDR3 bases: TGTGCCAGCAGCTTAGTCGGGACAGGGGTTCTCTTT. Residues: CASSLVGTGVLF.

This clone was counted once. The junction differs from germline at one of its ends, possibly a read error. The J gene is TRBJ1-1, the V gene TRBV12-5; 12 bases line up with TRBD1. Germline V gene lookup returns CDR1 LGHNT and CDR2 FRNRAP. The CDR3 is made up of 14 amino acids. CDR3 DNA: TGTGCTAGTGGTTTGCTCGCGGGACAGGGGGCTTTTCAGTTT. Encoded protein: CASGLLAGQGAFQF. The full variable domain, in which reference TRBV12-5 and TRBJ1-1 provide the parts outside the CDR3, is DARVTQTPRHKVTEMGQEVTMRCQPILGHNTVFWYRQTMMQGLELLAYFRNRAPLDDSGMPKDRFSAEMPDATLATLKIQPSEPRDSAVYFCASGLLAGQGAFQFGQGTRLTVV.

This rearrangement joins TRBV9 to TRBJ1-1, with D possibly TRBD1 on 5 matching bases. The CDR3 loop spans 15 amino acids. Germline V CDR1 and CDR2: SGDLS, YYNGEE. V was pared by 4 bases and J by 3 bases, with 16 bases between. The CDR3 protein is CASSPRALGDTEAFF. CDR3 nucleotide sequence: TGTGCCAGCAGCCCCCGGGCCTTAGGGGACACTGAAGCTTTCTTT.

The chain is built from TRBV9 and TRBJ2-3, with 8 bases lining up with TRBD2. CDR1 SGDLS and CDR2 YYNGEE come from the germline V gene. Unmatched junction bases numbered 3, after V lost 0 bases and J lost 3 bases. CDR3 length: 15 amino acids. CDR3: CASSVAGLGTDTQYF. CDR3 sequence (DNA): TGTGCCAGCAGCGTAGCGGGACTAGGGACAGATACGCAGTATTTT. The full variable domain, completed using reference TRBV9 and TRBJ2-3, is DSGVTQTPKHLITATGQRVTLRCSPRSGDLSVYWYQQSLDQGLQFLIQYYNGEERAKGNILERFSAQQFPDLHSELNLSSLELGDSALYFCASSVAGLGTDTQYFGPGTRLTVL.

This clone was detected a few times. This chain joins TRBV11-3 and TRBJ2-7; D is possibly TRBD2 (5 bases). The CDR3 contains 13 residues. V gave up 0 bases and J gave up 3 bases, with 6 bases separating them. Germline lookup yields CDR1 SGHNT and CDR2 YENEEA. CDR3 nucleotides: TGTGCCAGCAGCTTAGAAGGGAGCTACGAGCAGTACGTC. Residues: CASSLEGSYEQYV.

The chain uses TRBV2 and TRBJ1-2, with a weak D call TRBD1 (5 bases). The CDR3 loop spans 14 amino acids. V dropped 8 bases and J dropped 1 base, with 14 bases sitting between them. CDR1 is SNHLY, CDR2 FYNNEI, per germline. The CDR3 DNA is TGTGCCAGCGGGACTACACCGAGTAACTATGGCTACACCTTC. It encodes CASGTTPSNYGYTF.

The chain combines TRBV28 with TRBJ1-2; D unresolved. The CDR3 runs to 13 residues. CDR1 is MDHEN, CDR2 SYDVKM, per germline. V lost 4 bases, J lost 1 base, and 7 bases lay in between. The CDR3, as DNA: TGTGCCAGCAGTTCTCAGTATAACTATGGCTACACCTTC. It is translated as CASSSQYNYGYTF.

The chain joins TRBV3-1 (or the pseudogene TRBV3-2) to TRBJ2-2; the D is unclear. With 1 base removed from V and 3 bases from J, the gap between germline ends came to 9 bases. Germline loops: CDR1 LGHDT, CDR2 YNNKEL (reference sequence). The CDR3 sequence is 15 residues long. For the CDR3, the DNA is TGTGCCAGCAGCCAAGTCCTGGGCGACACCGGGGAGCTGTTTTTT. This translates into CASSQVLGDTGELFF.

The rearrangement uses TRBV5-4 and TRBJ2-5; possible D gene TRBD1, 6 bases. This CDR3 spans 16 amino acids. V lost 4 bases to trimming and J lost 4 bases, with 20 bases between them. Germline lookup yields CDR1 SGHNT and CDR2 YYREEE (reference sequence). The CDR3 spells CASSTTGTIVGETQYF. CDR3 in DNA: TGTGCCAGCAGCACAACCGGGACAATCGTCGGAGAGACCCAGTACTTC. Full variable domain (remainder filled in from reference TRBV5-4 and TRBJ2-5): ETGVTQSPTHLIKTRGQQVTLRCSSQSGHNTVSWYQQALGQGPQFIFQYYREEENGRGNFPPRFSGLQFPNYSSELNVNALELDDSALYLCASSTTGTIVGETQYFGPGTRLLVL.

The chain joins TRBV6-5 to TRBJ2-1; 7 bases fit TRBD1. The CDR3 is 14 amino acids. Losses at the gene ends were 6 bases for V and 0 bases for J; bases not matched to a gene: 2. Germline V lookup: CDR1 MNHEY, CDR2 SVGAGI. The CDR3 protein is CASRGQFSYNEQFF. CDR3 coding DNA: TGTGCCAGCAGGGGACAGTTCTCCTACAATGAGCAGTTCTTC.

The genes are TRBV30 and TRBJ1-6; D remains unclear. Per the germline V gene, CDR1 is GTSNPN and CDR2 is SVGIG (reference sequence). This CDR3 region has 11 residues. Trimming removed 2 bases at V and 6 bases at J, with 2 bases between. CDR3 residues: CAWSLNSPLHF. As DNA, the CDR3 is TGTGCCTGGAGTCTTAATTCACCCCTCCACTTT.

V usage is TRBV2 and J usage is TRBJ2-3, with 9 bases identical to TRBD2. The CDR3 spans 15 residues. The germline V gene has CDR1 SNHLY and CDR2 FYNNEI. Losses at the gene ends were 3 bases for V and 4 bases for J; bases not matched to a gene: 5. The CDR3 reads CASSDFAGGSDTQYF. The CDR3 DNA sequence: TGTGCCAGCAGTGATTTCGCGGGAGGGTCAGATACGCAGTATTTT.

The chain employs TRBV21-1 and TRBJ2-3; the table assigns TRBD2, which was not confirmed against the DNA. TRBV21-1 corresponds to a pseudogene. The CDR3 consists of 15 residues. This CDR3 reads CASSKEQEGTDTQYF. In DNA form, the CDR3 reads TGTGCCAGCAGCAAAGAACAAGAGGGCACAGATACGCAGTATTTT.

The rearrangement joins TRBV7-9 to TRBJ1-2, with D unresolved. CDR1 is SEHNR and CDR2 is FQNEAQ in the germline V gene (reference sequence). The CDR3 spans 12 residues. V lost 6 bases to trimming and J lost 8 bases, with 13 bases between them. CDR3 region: CASSLRAGGYTF. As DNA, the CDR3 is TGTGCCAGCAGTCTCAGAGCGGGGGGCTACACCTTC.

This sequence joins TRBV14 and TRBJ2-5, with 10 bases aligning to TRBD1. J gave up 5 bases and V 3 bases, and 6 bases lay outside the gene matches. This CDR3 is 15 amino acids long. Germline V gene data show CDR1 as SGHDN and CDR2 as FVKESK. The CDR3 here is CASSHDRGRVETQYF. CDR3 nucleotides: TGTGCCAGCAGCCACGACAGGGGGCGGGTTGAGACCCAGTACTTC.

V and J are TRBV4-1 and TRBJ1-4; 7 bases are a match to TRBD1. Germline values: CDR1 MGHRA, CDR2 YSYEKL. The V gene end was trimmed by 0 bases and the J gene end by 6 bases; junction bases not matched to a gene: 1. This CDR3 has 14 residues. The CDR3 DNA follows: TGCGCCAGCAGCCAAGAGGACAGGTATGAAAAACTGTTTTTT. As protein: CASSQEDRYEKLFF.

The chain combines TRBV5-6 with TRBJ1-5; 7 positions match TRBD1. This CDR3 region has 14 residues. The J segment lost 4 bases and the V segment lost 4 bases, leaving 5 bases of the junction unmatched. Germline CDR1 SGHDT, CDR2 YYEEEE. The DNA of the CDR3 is TGTGCCAGCAGCCCCCGGGACAGAAATCAGCCCCAGCATTTT. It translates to CASSPRDRNQPQHF.

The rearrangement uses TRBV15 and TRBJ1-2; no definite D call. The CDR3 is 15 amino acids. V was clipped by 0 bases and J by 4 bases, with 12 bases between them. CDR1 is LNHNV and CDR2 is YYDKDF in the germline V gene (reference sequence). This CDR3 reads CATSRDFASLYGYTF. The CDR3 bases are TGTGCCACCAGCAGAGATTTTGCCTCACTCTATGGCTACACCTTC. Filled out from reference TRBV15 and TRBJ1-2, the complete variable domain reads DAMVIQNPRYQVTQFGKPVTLSCSQTLNHNVMYWYQQKSSQAPKLLFHYYDKDFNNEADTPDNFQSRRPNTSFCFLDIRSPGLGDTAMYLCATSRDFASLYGYTFGSGTRLTVV.